The sequence of this T cell receptor (beta chain) was determined in a study of blood T cell repertoires in COVID-19. This clone was picked up a small number of times. The germline V gene encodes CDR1 SGHRS and CDR2 YFSETQ. V was clipped by 4 bases and J by 5 bases; unmatched bases: 11. The CDR3 consists of 16 residues. Some clones are missing from TCRdb's copy, which holds only in-frame ones; the method was immunoSEQ multiplex PCR. The sample has about 210,000 clones; around 80% are singletons. This TCR was recovered from a woman aged 40 to 49 with acute or convalescent COVID-19. The chain couples TRBV5-1 to TRBJ1-4, with TRBD1 matching over 7 bases. Sequenced sample: peripheral blood. The DNA for the CDR3 is TGCGCCAGCAGCGTAGGCCGGGGACAGAAAAATGAAAAACTGTTTTTT. As protein: CASSVGRGQKNEKLFF.